Listed below are T cell receptor beta chains from one sample, sequenced in a study of regulatory T cells in long-lasting Graves disease. MiXCR was run by TCRdb on the multiplex PCR reads, yielding one entry per CDR3 protein. The sample yields 300,000 to 350,000 distinct CDR3 sequences, around a fifth seen once. The source was peripheral blood mononuclear cells (PBMCs), collected when the disease was refractory, from a patient treated with antithyroid drugs. Every receptor here comes from a female donor with Graves disease. CDR3s include the opening cysteine and the closing phenylalanine or tryptophan. D genes are given only for firm matches. Some rows mark clone size as missing; the rest say once, few, many or name a class of expanded clone.

V: TRBV2
J: TRBJ2-7
D: NA
length: 15
size: many
DNA: TGTGCCAGCAGTGAGTGGGACAAAGGCTCCTACGAGCAGTACTTC
CDR3: CASSEWDKGSYEQYF

V: TRBV18
J: TRBJ1-3
D: TRBD1
length: 16
size: NA
DNA: TGTGCCAGCTCACCAGTTGGAGGGGGCGCGACAAACACCATATATTTT
CDR3: CASSPVGGGATNTIYF

V: TRBV2
J: TRBJ1-1
D: NA
length: 13
size: many
DNA: TGTGCCAGCAGGACAGCCCCTTCGACTGAAGCTTTCTTT
CDR3: CASRTAPSTEAFF

V: TRBV3-1
J: TRBJ2-2
D: TRBD2
length: 16
size: many
DNA: TGTGCCAGCAGCCCCCTGACTAGCGGGAGAGGCGGGGAGCTGTTTTTT
CDR3: CASSPLTSGRGGELFF

V: TRBV7-9
J: TRBJ2-5
D: NA
length: 16
size: NA
DNA: TGTGCCAGCAGCCATGTTACCCTTCAGGGGAGGGAGACCCAGTACTTC
CDR3: CASSHVTLQGRETQYF

V: TRBV7-8
J: TRBJ2-7
D: NA
length: 14
size: NA
DNA: TGTGCCAGCAGCCCCGGCCCGGGCCTTTACGAGCAGTACTTC
CDR3: CASSPGPGLYEQYF

V: TRBV19
J: TRBJ1-3
D: NA
length: 15
size: NA
DNA: TGTGCCAGTAGTTCCGGGAGACCTGGCGGAAACACCATATATTTT
CDR3: CASSSGRPGGNTIYF

V: TRBV3-1
J: TRBJ1-5
D: NA
length: 14
size: many
DNA: TGTGCCAGCAGCCCAGCGGCGCCCGGGCAGCCCCAGCATTTT
CDR3: CASSPAAPGQPQHF

V: TRBV6-2/TRBV6-3
J: TRBJ2-5
D: TRBD1
length: 14
size: NA
DNA: TGTGCCAGCAAAAGGACAGGGGATAGGGAGACCCAGTACTTC
CDR3: CASKRTGDRETQYF

V: TRBV7-2
J: TRBJ2-3
D: TRBD1
length: 13
size: once
DNA: TGTGCCAGCAGCACCGGGACAGGGAGGACGCAGTATTTT
CDR3: CASSTGTGRTQYF

V: TRBV20-1
J: TRBJ2-7
D: TRBD1
length: 14
size: once
DNA: TGCAGTGCTAGATGGGACAGGGTGCGCTACGAGCAGTACTTC
CDR3: CSARWDRVRYEQYF

V: TRBV5-6
J: TRBJ1-2
D: NA
length: 14
size: few
DNA: TGTGCCAGCAGCTCGGCAGGGAGGGGCTATGGCTACACCTTC
CDR3: CASSSAGRGYGYTF

V: TRBV7-2
J: TRBJ1-3
D: TRBD1
length: 16
size: few
DNA: TGTGCCAGCAGCTTTCGACAGGGGAGGACTGGAAACACCATATATTTT
CDR3: CASSFRQGRTGNTIYF

V: TRBV5-6
J: TRBJ2-5
D: TRBD2
length: 14
size: many
DNA: TGTGCCAGCAGCCCCGGACTAGCGGGGCCGACCCAGTACTTC
CDR3: CASSPGLAGPTQYF

V: TRBV3-1
J: TRBJ1-2
D: NA
length: 17
size: NA
DNA: TGTGCCAGCAGCCAAGATTCGTCAAGGAATCTTAACTATGGCTACACCTTC
CDR3: CASSQDSSRNLNYGYTF

V: TRBV28
J: TRBJ2-7
D: NA
length: 15
size: many
DNA: TGTGCCAGCTCGGAGGGGTTCCTTACGCCCTACGAGCAGTACTTC
CDR3: CASSEGFLTPYEQYF

V: TRBV6-2/TRBV6-3
J: TRBJ2-3
D: NA
length: 9
size: once
DNA: TGTGCCAGCGGGAGGACGCAGTATTTT
CDR3: CASGRTQYF

V: TRBV5-1
J: TRBJ2-5
D: NA
length: 14
size: NA
DNA: TGCGCCAGCAGCTTGGAAGGGTACCAAGAGACCCAGTACTTC
CDR3: CASSLEGYQETQYF

V: TRBV29-1
J: TRBJ1-1
D: NA
length: 12
size: few
DNA: TGCAGCGTTGTTGGCCTATACACTGAAGCTTTCTTT
CDR3: CSVVGLYTEAFF

V: TRBV20-1
J: TRBJ1-6
D: TRBD1
length: 17
size: few
DNA: TGCAGTGCTAGAGACCCAGGGGGAAGCTCCTATAATTCACCCCTCCACTTT
CDR3: CSARDPGGSSYNSPLHF

V: TRBV5-8
J: TRBJ1-2
D: TRBD1
length: 13
size: many
DNA: TGTGCCAGCAGTCAACAGGGGGCCTATGGCTACACCTTC
CDR3: CASSQQGAYGYTF

V: TRBV19
J: TRBJ2-5
D: NA
length: 14
size: NA
DNA: TGTGCCAGTAGTACCCAAGGAGGCCTAGAGACCCAGTACTTC
CDR3: CASSTQGGLETQYF

V: TRBV20-1
J: TRBJ2-7
D: NA
length: 14
size: NA
DNA: TGCAGTGCTAGAGATCGGTCGGGATCCTACGAGCAGTACTTC
CDR3: CSARDRSGSYEQYF

V: TRBV2
J: TRBJ2-5
D: TRBD2
length: 14
size: many
DNA: TGTGCCAGCAGTTTACTAGCGGAAAAAGAGACCCAGTACTTC
CDR3: CASSLLAEKETQYF

V: TRBV2
J: TRBJ2-7
D: TRBD2
length: 17
size: few
DNA: TGTGCCAGCACCAACCGGGGGAGGGGATCCGCTAACTACGAGCAGTACTTC
CDR3: CASTNRGRGSANYEQYF

V: TRBV13
J: TRBJ1-1
D: NA
length: 16
size: NA
DNA: TGTGCCAGCAGCTCTCGACAGGACGGCATGAACACTGAAGCTTTCTTT
CDR3: CASSSRQDGMNTEAFF

V: TRBV30
J: TRBJ1-3
D: NA
length: 13
size: NA
DNA: TGTGCCTGGAGTGTACTAGAGGGTGACACCATATATTTT
CDR3: CAWSVLEGDTIYF

V: TRBV19
J: TRBJ1-5
D: NA
length: 19
size: NA
DNA: TGTGCCAGTAGTATAGATCCCTCCCGACCCTCCTCCAGCAATCAGCCCCAGCATTTT
CDR3: CASSIDPSRPSSSNQPQHF

V: TRBV29-1
J: TRBJ1-2
D: NA
length: 12
size: few
DNA: TGCAGCGTTGAAGATGGGGGATATGGCTACACCTTC
CDR3: CSVEDGGYGYTF

V: TRBV5-6
J: TRBJ2-2
D: NA
length: 16
size: many
DNA: TGTGCCAGCAGCTTTGACCCACAGGGTTACACCGGGGAGCTGTTTTTT
CDR3: CASSFDPQGYTGELFF

V: TRBV13
J: TRBJ1-5
D: NA
length: 15
size: few
DNA: TGTGCCAGCAGCTTAGGGGCTGGGGGCAATCAGCCCCAGCATTTT
CDR3: CASSLGAGGNQPQHF

V: TRBV11-2
J: TRBJ1-2
D: TRBD1
length: 14
size: NA
DNA: TGTGCCAGCAGCTTATCGACAGGGTTTTATGGCTACACCTTC
CDR3: CASSLSTGFYGYTF

V: TRBV24-1
J: TRBJ2-1
D: NA
length: 13
size: NA
DNA: TGTGCCACCAGGGACCCCAACCGCAATGAGCAGTTCTTC
CDR3: CATRDPNRNEQFF

V: TRBV12-3/TRBV12-4
J: TRBJ1-2
D: TRBD1
length: 15
size: many
DNA: TGTGCCAGCAGTGAGGGACAGGGGGCGTATTATGGCTACACCTTC
CDR3: CASSEGQGAYYGYTF